This T cell receptor beta chain was identified during a study of beta chain features in type 1 diabetes (dated by TCRdb to 2017 to 2018). About the full investigation: Mean age, gender distribution, total cell number and subset yield did not differ between patients and healthy donors. Across all samples, some 100,000,000 sorted cells were examined, and cell number per subset correlated strongly with RNA yield. In the study, TCRB repertoires of sorted circulating CD4+ T cell subsets from recently diagnosed type 1 diabetes patients were compared with those of matched healthy donors. Naive and central memory subsets were obtained from all 30 or so donors, but regulatory and stem cell-like memory subsets were isolated from only 8 patients and roughly 8 healthy donors. General conclusions and limits of the study: Naive, central memory and regulatory TCRB repertoires appeared to be more alike among patients than among healthy donors. Because small numbers of individuals were included in the HLA sub-analyses, any influence of HLA type on TCRB rearrangement was left unresolved. At VDJ recombination sites, type 1 diabetes patients had fewer insertions and more deleted nucleotides, which implies abnormalities in thymic rearrangement. Type 1 diabetes patients showed a moderate but significant shortening of TCRB CDR3 length in all four CD4+ subsets. PCR might favor shorter templates, but patient and control samples were amplified and corrected together, so any skew would affect both groups equally. Sequencing cDNA rather than genomic DNA could over-represent highly expressing activated cells, although activation and CD3 levels did not differ between groups.

This clone was counted between two and nine times. Its antigen is still unknown. Qualities for individual bases were not recorded, and no much larger clone is one base off. A single peripheral blood draw of approximately 110 mL on average was collected from each donor into heparinised tubes. Naive, central memory, regulatory and stem cell-like memory CD4+ T cells were sorted on a BD FACSAria II using a panel including CD45RO, CCR7, CD25, CD127, CD95 and CD27. All sorted populations exceeded 95% purity. PBMCs were separated immediately by Lymphoprep density gradient centrifugation and were stained directly, without being cultured. So that batch effects would be minimized, each experiment stained and sorted samples in pairs, pairing one healthy donor with one patient. According to the germline V gene, CDR1 reads MGHRA and CDR2 reads YSYEKL. The CDR3 has 16 amino acids, counting the end cysteine and phenylalanine. Only the CDR3 part of the read is kept: 48 bases, read in frame from the first base. The germline V end is reduced by 3 bases and the J end by 4 bases; junction bases left unmatched: 10.

The entire amount of isolated RNA was reverse transcribed using the High Capacity cDNA Reverse Transcription Kit, so the sequenced TCRB transcripts were expressed ones. Deep immunoSEQ sequencing was applied to naive, central memory and regulatory T cell samples, giving an average of roughly 3.6 million total reads per sample. Sorted cells were lysed in RLT buffer and RNA was extracted with DNase-treated RNeasy Micro or Mini kits, depending on cell number. To prevent cross-contamination, every cell subset was processed on its own, while patient and healthy donor samples were processed together. TCRB sequences were amplified from cDNA with the immunoSEQ multiplex PCR, producing 87-bp fragments spanning the CDR3 region. Sequencing of the amplicons was performed on the Illumina HiSeq platform. Turning to the authors' computational methods: PCR bias was computationally corrected using synthetic template baselines, reads within Hamming distance 2 were collapsed, and singletons that could not be merged were discarded. Reads were aligned against IMGT to assign V, D and J genes, CDR3 length and insertions or deletions at six rearrangement sites. Within each subset, clonotype counts were normalized to sorted cell number, and only after that were true diversity and Gini coefficients computed with the tcR R package. The overlap coefficient, calculated on TCRB nucleotide sequences, was used to quantify repertoire sharing. Out-of-frame TCRB sequences from naive cells were analyzed to stand in for the pre-selection repertoire. TCRdb retrieved this table from immuneACCESS and kept in-frame rearrangements only. Not all clones are present; in checked studies, unresolved V genes account for under half, and no reason is known for the remainder. Clone size and the V and J calls come from that table; the DNA yielded D and trimming. In this sample the table shows more than 200,000 clones, more than 15% of which occur a single time. Of the sample, 0.065% to 0.095% is held by the ten largest clones.

The TCR was taken from a man aged 25-45 years with type 1 diabetes. Sequencing was done on a sample of naive CD4+ T cells from blood. The cell subset or site label here, explained by the study, means: true naive CD4+ T cells. The rearrangement joined TRBV4-1 to TRBJ2-7, with 9 junctional bases fitting TRBD2. This receptor has the CDR3 CASSQSPSGTIYEQYF. The nucleotides read TGCGCCAGCAGCCAGAGCCCTAGCGGGACTATTTACGAGCAGTACTTC.